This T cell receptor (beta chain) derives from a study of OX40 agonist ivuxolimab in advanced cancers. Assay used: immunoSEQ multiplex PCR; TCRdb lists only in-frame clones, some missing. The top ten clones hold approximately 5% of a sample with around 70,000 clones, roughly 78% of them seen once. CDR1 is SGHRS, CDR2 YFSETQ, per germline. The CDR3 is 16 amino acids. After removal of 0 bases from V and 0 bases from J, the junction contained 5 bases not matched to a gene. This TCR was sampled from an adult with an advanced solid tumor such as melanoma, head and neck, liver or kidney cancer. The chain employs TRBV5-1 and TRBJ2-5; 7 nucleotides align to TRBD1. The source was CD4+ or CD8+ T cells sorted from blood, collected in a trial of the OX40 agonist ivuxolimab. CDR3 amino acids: CASSLGQTGHQETQYF. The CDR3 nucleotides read TGCGCCAGCAGCTTGGGTCAGACAGGGCACCAAGAGACCCAGTACTTC.